The entry below describes one T cell receptor beta chain. Its antigen is not known. The data derive from a study of T cell responses to AZD1222 COVID-19 vaccine. Clones were read by immunoSEQ multiplex PCR, and TCRdb kept only the in-frame ones, dropping some. Altogether about 64,000 clones are present, over 80% being singletons, with the ten largest covering approximately 6.3%. Between the trimmed V and J ends, which lost 8 bases and 9 bases, there was a span of 13 bases. This CDR3 has 11 amino acids. Looked up from germline, CDR1 is SEHNR and CDR2 is FQNEAQ (reference sequence). General study points: Only after the peak T cell response were repertoires sampled. Epitopes outside B.1.351 and B.1.1.7 mutated regions reportedly drew nearly half of spike TCRs. Clonal diversity may have been underestimated in mostly white British donors.

This chain uses TRBV7-9 with TRBJ1-2, with a tentative D call TRBD1 (6 bases). The sequencing here drew on peripheral blood, taken 28 days after the second dose of the MenACWY control vaccine. This receptor was taken from an adult who received the MenACWY meningococcal vaccine as a control. The CDR3 spells CASLQGNSYTF. The CDR3, as DNA: TGTGCCAGCCTACAGGGAAATAGCTACACCTTC. Using reference TRBV7-9 and TRBJ1-2 for the parts outside the CDR3, the full variable domain is DTGVSQNPRHKITKRGQNVTFRCDPISEHNRLYWYRQTLGQGPEFLTYFQNEAQLEKSRLLSDRFSAERPKGSFSTLEIQRTEQGDSAMYLCASLQGNSYTFGSGTRLTVV.